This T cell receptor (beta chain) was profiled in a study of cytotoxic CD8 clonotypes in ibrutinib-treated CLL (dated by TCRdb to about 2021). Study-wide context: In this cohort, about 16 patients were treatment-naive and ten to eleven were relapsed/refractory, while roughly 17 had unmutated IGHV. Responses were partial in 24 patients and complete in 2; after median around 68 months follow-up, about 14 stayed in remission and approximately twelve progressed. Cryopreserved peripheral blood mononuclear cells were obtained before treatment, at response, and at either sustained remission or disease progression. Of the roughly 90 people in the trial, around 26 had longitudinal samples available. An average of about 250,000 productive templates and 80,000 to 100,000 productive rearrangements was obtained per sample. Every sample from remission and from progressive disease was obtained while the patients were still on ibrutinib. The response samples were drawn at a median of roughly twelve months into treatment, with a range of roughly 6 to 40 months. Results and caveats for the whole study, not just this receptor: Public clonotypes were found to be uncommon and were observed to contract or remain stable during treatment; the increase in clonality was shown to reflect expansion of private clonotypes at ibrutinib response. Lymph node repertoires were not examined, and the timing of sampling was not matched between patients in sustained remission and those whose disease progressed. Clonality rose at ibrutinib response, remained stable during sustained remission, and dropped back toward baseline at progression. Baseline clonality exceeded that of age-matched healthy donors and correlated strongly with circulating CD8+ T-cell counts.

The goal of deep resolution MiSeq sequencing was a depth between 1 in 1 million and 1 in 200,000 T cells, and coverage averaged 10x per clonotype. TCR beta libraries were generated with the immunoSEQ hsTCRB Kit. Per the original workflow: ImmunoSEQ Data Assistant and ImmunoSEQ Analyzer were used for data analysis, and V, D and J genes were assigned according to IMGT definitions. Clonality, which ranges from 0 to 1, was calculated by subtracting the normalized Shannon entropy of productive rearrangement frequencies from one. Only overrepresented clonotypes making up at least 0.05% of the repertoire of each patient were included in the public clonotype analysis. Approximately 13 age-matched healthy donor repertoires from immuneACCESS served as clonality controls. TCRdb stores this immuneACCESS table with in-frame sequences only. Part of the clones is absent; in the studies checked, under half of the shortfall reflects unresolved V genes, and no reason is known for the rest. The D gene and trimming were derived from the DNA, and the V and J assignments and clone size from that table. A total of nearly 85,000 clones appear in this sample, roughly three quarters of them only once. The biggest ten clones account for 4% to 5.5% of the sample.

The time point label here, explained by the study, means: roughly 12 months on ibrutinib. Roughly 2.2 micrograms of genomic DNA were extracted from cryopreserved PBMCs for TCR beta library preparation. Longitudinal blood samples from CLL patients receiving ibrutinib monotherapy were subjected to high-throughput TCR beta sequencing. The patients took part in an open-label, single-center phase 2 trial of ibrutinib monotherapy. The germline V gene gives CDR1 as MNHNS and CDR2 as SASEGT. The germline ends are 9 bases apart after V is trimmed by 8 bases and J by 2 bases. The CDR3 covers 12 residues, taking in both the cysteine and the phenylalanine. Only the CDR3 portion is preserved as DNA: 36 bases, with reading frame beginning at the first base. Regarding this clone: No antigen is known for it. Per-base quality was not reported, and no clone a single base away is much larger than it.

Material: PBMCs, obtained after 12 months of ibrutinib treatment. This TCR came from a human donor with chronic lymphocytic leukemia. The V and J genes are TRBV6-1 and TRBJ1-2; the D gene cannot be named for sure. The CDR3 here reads CASRGQNYGYTF. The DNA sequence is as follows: TGTGCCAGCCGTGGGCAAAACTATGGCTACACCTTC.